The rows below give T cell receptor beta chains drawn from one sample of a study of blood T cell repertoires in COVID-19. The assay was immunoSEQ multiplex PCR, and TCRdb's table has in-frame clones only and misses some. The table lists 250,000 to 350,000 clones, about nine tenths of them singletons. The material sequenced was peripheral blood. Receptor source: a woman in her 30s with active or convalescent COVID-19. Both conserved end residues are part of each CDR3. Fields, in order: D gene, clone size, J gene, V gene, CDR3 DNA, CDR3 protein. D genes are given only for firm matches. Only some rows state a clone size, as once, few, many or a class for expanded clones.

>TRBD1|.|TRBJ2-1|TRBV6-6
TGTGCCAGCAGGACAGGGAGCTCCTACAATGAGCAGTTCTTC
CASRTGSSYNEQFF
>.|.|TRBJ1-6|TRBV7-2
TGTGCCAGCAGCAGCTTAGGAGTTTCACCCCTCCACTTT
CASSSLGVSPLHF
>TRBD1|.|TRBJ2-3|TRBV3-1/TRBV3-2
TGTGCCAGCAGCCAATATATGACAGGGGGTCCAGATACGCAGTATTTT
CASSQYMTGGPDTQYF
>.|.|TRBJ1-4|TRBV7-9
TGTGCCAGCAGCTTACCCCCCTATGAAAAACTGTTTTTT
CASSLPPYEKLFF
>.|.|TRBJ1-4|TRBV30
TGTGCCTGGAGTGGTTCCGACAGCGGGGAAGAAAAACTGTTTTTT
CAWSGSDSGEEKLFF
>.|.|TRBJ1-1|TRBV28
TGTGCCAGCATATTGTATCCCTCCGCGGTTAGCCCCACTGAAGCTTTCTTT
CASILYPSAVSPTEAFF
>.|.|TRBJ1-2|TRBV30
TGTGCCTGGAGTGTACTAGGGAGTGGTGGCTACACCTTC
CAWSVLGSGGYTF
>.|.|TRBJ1-2|TRBV7-9
TGTGCCAGCAGCAAGGGGAACTCTAACTATGGCTACACCTTC
CASSKGNSNYGYTF
>TRBD1|few|TRBJ1-2|TRBV7-2
TGTGCCAGCAGCACGACAGGGAAAGGCTACACCTTC
CASSTTGKGYTF
>.|.|TRBJ1-3|TRBV19
TGTGCCAGTAGTATAGGATTTACAGGAGGAAACACCATATATTTT
CASSIGFTGGNTIYF
>.|.|TRBJ1-1|TRBV10-3
TGTGCCATCAGACCCGACAGGAACACTGAAGCTTTCTTT
CAIRPDRNTEAFF
>TRBD2|.|TRBJ2-3|TRBV6-6
TGTGCCAGCAGTCGCCTAGCGGGGCGAACCCCTAGCACAGATACGCAGTATTTT
CASSRLAGRTPSTDTQYF
>.|.|TRBJ1-2|TRBV5-1
TGCGCCAGCAGTAAATCGACAGGCCCGGACTATGGCTACACCTTC
CASSKSTGPDYGYTF
>.|.|TRBJ1-2|TRBV5-4
TGTGCCAGCAGCTTCATTACGGGAGATTATGGCTACACCTTC
CASSFITGDYGYTF
>.|once|TRBJ1-5|TRBV7-2
TGTGCCAGCAGGCTAATGGGCAATCAGCCCCAGCATTTT
CASRLMGNQPQHF
>TRBD2|.|TRBJ2-3|TRBV19
TGTGCCAGTAGTATATCGGGGGGAGAAGATACGCAGTATTTT
CASSISGGEDTQYF
>.|.|TRBJ2-7|TRBV5-1
TGCGCCAGCAGCTTGGGGGCGGGAGCTCGACCAGGGGGCCAACCCTACGAGCAGTACTTC
CASSLGAGARPGGQPYEQYF
>TRBD1|.|TRBJ1-4|TRBV28
TGTGCCAGCAGTCCGCCGGACAGGGCTGAAAAACTGTTTTTT
CASSPPDRAEKLFF
>.|.|TRBJ1-2|TRBV30
TGTGCCTGGGGCTCCGGAGGCCGGGGTCCCTATGGCTACACCTTC
CAWGSGGRGPYGYTF
>TRBD2|.|TRBJ2-5|TRBV5-1
TGCGCCAGCAGCTTGGGGCTAGCGGGGGGGCCGGGTGAGACCCAGTACTTC
CASSLGLAGGPGETQYF
>TRBD1|.|TRBJ1-2|TRBV5-1
TGCGCCAGCAGCCCGACAGGGTTGCTGATGGGCTACACCTTC
CASSPTGLLMGYTF
>.|.|TRBJ1-4|TRBV5-5
TGTGCCAGCAGGGGCAGGGGTAATGAAAAACTGTTTTTT
CASRGRGNEKLFF
>TRBD1|.|TRBJ2-7|TRBV7-9
TGTGCCAGCAGCAAACGACAGGGACCCTACGAGCAGTACTTC
CASSKRQGPYEQYF
>.|.|TRBJ1-1|TRBV6-5
TGTGCCAGCACGGCGGGGAGGATGGCTGAAGCTTTCTTT
CASTAGRMAEAFF
>.|.|TRBJ1-1|TRBV28
TGTGCCAGCAGTTTAGCCGTAAGCACAGGCTCTGAAGCTTTCTTT
CASSLAVSTGSEAFF
>.|.|TRBJ1-5|TRBV13
TGTGCCAGCAGCTTAAGAGGGCCGACAAACAATCAGCCCCAGCATTTT
CASSLRGPTNNQPQHF
>.|.|TRBJ1-5|TRBV3-1/TRBV3-2
TGTGCCAGCAGCCAAGAGGCGGTGGCACAGGAACTCAATCAGCCCCAGCATTTT
CASSQEAVAQELNQPQHF